Shown below are 17 T cell receptor beta chains from a single sample sequenced in a study of cytomegalovirus exposure and HLA in healthy donors. Researchers ran the PCR with 60 Vbeta and 13 Jbeta primers. Sequencing used immunoSEQ multiplex PCR; TCRdb keeps in-frame clones, though not all of them. The data hold some 140,000 clones, with 70% to 85% observed a single time. Material for sequencing was PBMCs. These receptors all come from a young man in good health and CMV-seronegative.

This clone was counted a single time. The rearrangement uses TRBV6-6 and TRBJ1-4; possible D gene TRBD1, 5 bases. Trimming stripped 7 bases from V and 2 bases from J, with 11 bases between. Germline-derived CDR1 and CDR2 are MNHNY and SVGAGI (reference sequence). The CDR3 totals 14 residues. The CDR3 region has the DNA TGTGCCAGCAAAGGGGCGATCACTAATGAAAAACTGTTTTTT. This encodes CASKGAITNEKLFF.

As regards this clone: At one end the junction does not follow the germline gene, possibly because of a read error. This chain links TRBV2 with TRBJ1-5; D is possibly TRBD1 (6 bases). The CDR3 is 13 residues long. Germline V gene sequence: CDR1 SNHLY, CDR2 FYNNEI. The DNA for the CDR3 is TGTGCCAGCAAACAGGGCGAAAATCAGCCCCAGAATTTT. Translated: CASKQGENQPQNF.

CDR3 amino acids: CASSAFQGALGYTF. CDR3 coding DNA: TGTGCCAGCAGCGCTTTCCAGGGGGCGCTGGGCTACACCTTC. The chain employs TRBV7-2 and TRBJ1-2; 8 nucleotides align to TRBD1. Germline V gene lookup returns CDR1 SGHTA and CDR2 FQGNSA. Unmatched junction bases numbered 10, after V lost 5 bases and J lost 8 bases. The CDR3 runs 14 residues.

This clone was counted between two and nine times. This chain connects TRBV30 to TRBJ2-1; 10 bases map to TRBD2. V shed 5 bases, J shed 4 bases, and the junction held 5 bases outside the gene matches. This CDR3 has 14 residues. The germline gives CDR1 GTSNPN, CDR2 SVGIG (reference sequence). This chain's CDR3 is CAWLAGGTYNEQFF. CDR3 coding DNA: TGTGCCTGGTTAGCGGGGGGAACTTACAATGAGCAGTTCTTC.

As regards this clone: One end of the junction does not line up with germline, which may come from a read error. The rearrangement links TRBV5-6 to TRBJ1-2, with D maybe TRBD1 (5 bases). The CDR3 has 13 amino acids. The germline V gene encodes CDR1 SGHDT and CDR2 YYEEEE. Written as DNA, the CDR3 is TGTGCCAGCAGCTTGGAAGGGGTCTATGGCTACCCCTTC. This gives the protein CASSLEGVYGYPF. The full variable domain, its missing parts supplied by reference TRBV5-6 and TRBJ1-2, is DAGVTQSPTHLIKTRGQQVTLRCSPKSGHDTVSWYQQALGQGPQFIFQYYEEEERQRGNFPDRFSGHQFPNYSSELNVNALLLGDSALYLCASSLEGVYGYPFGSGTRLTVV.

The chain uses TRBV11-2 and TRBJ2-5; the match to TRBD1 covers 10 bases. This CDR3 contains 15 residues. CDR1 is SGHAT and CDR2 is FQNNGV in the germline V gene. V lost 4 bases and J lost 4; bases outside the gene matches: 6. The DNA for the CDR3 is TGTGCCAGCAGCTCGGGGGACAGGGGACGAGAGACCCAGTACTTC. Amino acids: CASSSGDRGRETQYF.

The chain carries TRBV27 and TRBJ2-3, with D possibly being TRBD2 (5 bases). V lost 4 bases and J lost 6, with 5 bases in between. The CDR3 loop spans 11 amino acids. Germline values: CDR1 MNHEY, CDR2 SMNVEV (reference sequence). The CDR3 DNA reads as TGTGCCAGCAGTTCGGGGGATACGCAGTATTTT. Its translation is CASSSGDTQYF.

This clone was observed a handful of times. The chain carries TRBV30 and TRBJ1-2; D is possibly TRBD1 (5 bases). Trimming cost V 3 bases and J 4 bases, with 18 bases left between them. CDR3 length: 15 amino acids. CDR1 GTSNPN and CDR2 SVGIG come from the germline V gene (reference sequence). CDR3 bases: TGTGCCTGGAGCGGAGACAATGGAAGGGGCTATGGCTACACCTTC. Translated: CAWSGDNGRGYGYTF.

The chain joins TRBV19 to TRBJ2-2; tentatively, D is TRBD2 (6 bases). Deletions cut 5 bases from V and 0 bases from J, with 7 bases between. The length of the CDR3 is 14 residues. Germline lookup yields CDR1 LNHDA and CDR2 SQIVND (reference sequence). CDR3 amino acids: CASSWGANTGELFF. The CDR3 DNA reads as TGTGCCAGTAGTTGGGGGGCGAACACCGGGGAGCTGTTTTTT.

The chain's CDR3 is CASSIGQGKPNEQFF. CDR3 nucleotides: TGTGCCAGCAGCATCGGACAGGGCAAGCCAAATGAGCAGTTCTTC. V is TRBV7-6 and J is TRBJ2-1; 8 nucleotides agree with TRBD1. There are 15 residues in the CDR3. V lost 5 bases and J lost 7; bases outside the gene matches: 10. Germline assignment: CDR1 SGHVS and CDR2 FNYEAQ.

This clone is a singleton in its sample. The genes are TRBV5-6 and TRBJ2-4; 9 bases map to TRBD1. CDR1 and CDR2 from the germline V gene are SGHDT and YYEEEE. The CDR3 runs 17 residues. With V trimmed by 0 bases and J by 0 bases, 4 bases remained unmatched. The CDR3 protein is CASSLAGTGLAKNIQYF. DNA of the CDR3: TGTGCCAGCAGCTTGGCCGGGACAGGGTTAGCCAAAAACATTCAGTACTTC.

The J gene is TRBJ1-2, the V gene TRBV6-6; TRBD1 matches at 9 bases. The germline CDR1 and CDR2 sequences are MNHNY and SVGAGI (reference sequence). V was clipped by 8 bases and J by 8 bases; unmatched bases: 9. This CDR3 comprises 13 residues. The CDR3, as DNA: TGTGCCAGCGGGGGGACAGGGCTCGTCGGCTACACCTTC. Translation: CASGGTGLVGYTF.

The chain employs TRBV5-4 and TRBJ1-3; TRBD1 is a possible D gene (5 bases). The length of the CDR3 is 17 residues. Germline values: CDR1 SGHNT, CDR2 YYREEE (reference sequence). Trimming took off 4 bases at V and 0 bases at J, with 17 bases between the two ends. In DNA, the CDR3 is TGTGCCAGCAGCAGGGGAGGGGACTACTTCTCTGGAAACACCATATATTTT. Its protein product is CASSRGGDYFSGNTIYF. The whole variable domain, filled in from reference TRBV5-4 and TRBJ1-3, reads ETGVTQSPTHLIKTRGQQVTLRCSSQSGHNTVSWYQQALGQGPQFIFQYYREEENGRGNFPPRFSGLQFPNYSSELNVNALELDDSALYLCASSRGGDYFSGNTIYFGEGSWLTVV.

This chain links TRBV2 with TRBJ2-1; 7 bases are shared with TRBD2. The trim removed 6 bases at V and 0 bases at J, leaving 2 bases unmatched. The CDR3 extends over 14 amino acids. CDR1 and CDR2 from the germline V gene are SNHLY and FYNNEI. CDR3 DNA: TGTGCCAGCAGGCGGGGGTTCTCCTACAATGAGCAGTTCTTC. Residues: CASRRGFSYNEQFF.

Only a few counts were recorded for this clone. The chain couples TRBV25-1 to TRBJ2-3, with 7 bases aligning to TRBD1. The CDR3 has 15 amino acids. The germline V gene encodes CDR1 MGHDK and CDR2 SYGVNS. After removal of 5 bases from V and 0 bases from J, the junction contained 5 bases not matched to a gene. In DNA form, the CDR3 reads TGTGCCAGCAGTCCTGGGACAGATAGCACAGATACGCAGTATTTT. Encoded protein: CASSPGTDSTDTQYF.

The chain carries TRBV10-3 and TRBJ2-5, with 10 bases matching TRBD1. The CDR3 runs to 13 residues. The germline gives CDR1 ENHRY, CDR2 SYGVKD. Trimming at V came to 11 bases and at J to 2 bases, leaving 5 bases not matched to a gene. CDR3 residues: CAARDRGQETQYF. In nucleotides, the CDR3 is TGTGCCGCGAGGGACAGGGGTCAAGAGACCCAGTACTTC.

The chain has TRBV9 and TRBJ2-3; 11 positions agree with TRBD2. CDR1 and CDR2 (germline): SGDLS, YYNGEE. The trim removed 0 bases at V and 1 base at J, leaving 10 bases unmatched. The CDR3 length is 19 residues. CDR3 nucleotides: TGTGCCAGCAGCGTAGCCCCCTGGTTAGCGGGGGGGGGCACAGATACGCAGTATTTT. It encodes CASSVAPWLAGGGTDTQYF. The whole variable domain, filled in from reference TRBV9 and TRBJ2-3, reads DSGVTQTPKHLITATGQRVTLRCSPRSGDLSVYWYQQSLDQGLQFLIQYYNGEERAKGNILERFSAQQFPDLHSELNLSSLELGDSALYFCASSVAPWLAGGGTDTQYFGPGTRLTVL.